This T cell receptor (beta chain) was sequenced in a study of T cell responses to AZD1222 COVID-19 vaccine. Regarding the study as a whole: Among vaccine-associated CD4 TCRs, coverage spanned spike, with dominance at 160-218 and 743-854. Sampled repertoires all dated from after the peak T cell response. Compared with day 0, the breadth and depth of the Spike-specific TCR repertoire rose significantly after two doses of AZD1222.

Clones were sequenced by immunoSEQ multiplex PCR, and TCRdb holds only the in-frame ones, with some missing. The sample consists of 100,000 to 150,000 clones, 90% of them appearing once. This clone was found a few times. Its antigen is currently unknown. This CDR3 spans 12 amino acids. CDR1 and CDR2 (germline): SGHTA, FQGNSA. The ends were cut back, 8 bases at V and 5 bases at J, with 10 bases in the middle. This chain links TRBV7-2 with TRBJ1-5; D unclear. The TCR originated in an adult in good health. This specimen consisted of peripheral blood, obtained on day 0 of AZD1222 vaccination. The CDR3 DNA reads as TGTGCCAGCGGCCTCCCAGATCAGCCCCAGCATTTT. Encoded protein: CASGLPDQPQHF.